The TCR beta chain described here comes from a study of blood T cell repertoires in COVID-19. Across the whole study: T cells, B-cell-depleted T cells, or PBMCs supplied cDNA or gDNA.

Only one count was recorded for this clone. The method was immunoSEQ multiplex PCR; TCRdb's version includes in-frame clones alone and lacks a portion of them. The table includes about 50,000 clones, 82% detected once. Germline assignment: CDR1 LNHNV and CDR2 YYDKDF (reference sequence). Trimming removed 1 base at V and 0 bases at J, with 13 bases between. CDR3 length: 17 residues. The chain is built from TRBV15 and TRBJ1-3; D is uncertain. The TCR comes from a woman between 55 and 75 years old with acute or convalescent COVID-19. The sequencing input was peripheral blood. The CDR3 loop reads CATSRGTGKNSGNTIYF. DNA for the CDR3: TGTGCCACCAGCAGAGGAACCGGGAAAAACTCTGGAAACACCATATATTTT.